The rows below give T cell receptor beta chains drawn from one sample of a study of blood T cell repertoires in COVID-19. The method was immunoSEQ multiplex PCR; TCRdb's version includes in-frame clones alone and lacks a portion of them. The table has around 260,000 clones, 70% to 90% seen once. Sequencing used peripheral blood. The receptor set was obtained from a man between 18 and 35 years old with active or convalescent COVID-19. Both conserved end residues are part of each CDR3. D genes are given only for firm matches. Not every row has a clone size; where given, it reads once, few, many or a size class.

>TRBJ2-4|-|TRBV6-5|TRBD1
TGTGCCAGCAGGGGGACAGCAAAAAACATTCAGTACTTC
CASRGTAKNIQYF
>TRBJ2-5|-|TRBV24-1|-
TGTGCCACCAGTGCCACAGGGTTTTTAGAGACCCAGTACTTC
CATSATGFLETQYF
>TRBJ2-7|-|TRBV5-4|-
TGTGCCAGCAGCTCCAGGGGTTCATACGAGCAGTACTTC
CASSSRGSYEQYF
>TRBJ2-3|-|TRBV9|-
TGTGCCAGCAGCGTATGGTTAGATGTCCTCACAGATACGCAGTATTTT
CASSVWLDVLTDTQYF
>TRBJ1-5|once|TRBV5-1|TRBD1
TGCGCCAGCAGCTTGGGGGACAGGATGAATCAGCCCCAGCATTTT
CASSLGDRMNQPQHF
>TRBJ2-7|-|TRBV19|TRBD1
TGTGCCAGCCAAGGGGGACAGTTCCCCTACGAGCAGTACTTC
CASQGGQFPYEQYF
>TRBJ2-6|-|TRBV3-1/TRBV3-2|-
TGTGCCAGCAGCCAAGATCTGGGAGCAGGGGCCAACGTCCTGACTTTC
CASSQDLGAGANVLTF
>TRBJ1-2|once|TRBV14|-
TGTGCCAGCAGCCAAGGGCAAAACTATGGCTACACCTTC
CASSQGQNYGYTF
>TRBJ1-2|-|TRBV5-1|TRBD1
TGCGCCAGCGTGGGACAGGGCTATGGCTACACCTTC
CASVGQGYGYTF
>TRBJ1-2|-|TRBV27|-
TGTGCCAGCAAGCGGGGGGAGAACTATGGCTACACCTTC
CASKRGENYGYTF
>TRBJ2-7|once|TRBV30|-
TGTGCCTGGACCTCTGGGGGGGAGCAGTACTTC
CAWTSGGEQYF
>TRBJ2-7|-|TRBV7-9|TRBD2
TGTGCCAGCAGCCTAAGGACTAGCGGGAGTCACTGGTACGAGCAGTACTTC
CASSLRTSGSHWYEQYF
>TRBJ1-2|-|TRBV24-1|TRBD1
TGTGCCACCAGTGATTTCCGGACAGGCTATGGCTACACCTTC
CATSDFRTGYGYTF
>TRBJ1-1|-|TRBV5-1|-
TGCGCCAGCACGACAGACACTGAAGCTTTCTTT
CASTTDTEAFF
>TRBJ1-1|-|TRBV12-3/TRBV12-4|-
TGTGCCAGCAGTTTTACATACGATGAAGCTTTCTTT
CASSFTYDEAFF
>TRBJ2-1|-|TRBV5-1|TRBD2
TGCGCCAGCAGCTCGACCGGGACTAAGACCTACAATGAGCAGTTCTTC
CASSSTGTKTYNEQFF
>TRBJ2-1|-|TRBV12-3/TRBV12-4|TRBD2
TGTGCCAGCAGTAGTAGCGGGAGGCAGTTCTTC
CASSSSGRQFF
>TRBJ1-6|-|TRBV15|TRBD1
TGTGCCACCAGCAGAGATCCAGGGGGCGGATCACCCCTCCACTTT
CATSRDPGGGSPLHF
>TRBJ1-2|-|TRBV18|TRBD1
TGTGCCAGCTCTCCCGGGACAGACCACCCGGGGGGCTACACCTTC
CASSPGTDHPGGYTF